The 27 T cell receptor beta chains below were found in one sample sequenced in a study of shared clonotypes between healthy human individuals. Profiling relied on immunoSEQ multiplex PCR, and the TCRdb table lists in-frame clones only, not all of them. The sample lists some 2,400,000 clones; more than 90% were seen once. The material sequenced was naive CD4+ T cells sorted from blood. Stated subset: CD45RA+ positively selected. Every receptor here comes from a man aged 18 to 29 in good health.

The chain joins TRBV15 to TRBJ2-3, with D perhaps being TRBD1 or TRBD2 (5 bases each). CDR1 is LNHNV, CDR2 YYDKDF, per germline (reference sequence). This CDR3 has 13 residues. V lost 0 bases and J 9 bases, leaving 10 bases between the germline ends. The chain's CDR3 is CATSRDEGPTQYF. The CDR3 region has the DNA TGTGCCACCAGCAGAGATGAGGGACCCACGCAGTATTTT.

This clone appeared once. This chain links TRBV5-5 with TRBJ1-2, with 9 bases lining up with TRBD1. The germline CDR1 and CDR2 sequences are SGHKS and YYEKEE (reference sequence). The V gene end was trimmed by 3 bases and the J gene end by 7 bases; junction bases not matched to a gene: 10. CDR3 length: 15 amino acids. CDR3 sequence: CASSSSGTGTFGYTF. For the CDR3, the DNA is TGTGCCAGCAGCTCCTCCGGGACAGGGACCTTTGGCTACACCTTC.

The V and J genes are TRBV6-5 and TRBJ1-4; 7 nucleotides line up with TRBD1. V lost 9 bases and J lost 5; bases outside the gene matches: 9. CDR1 MNHEY and CDR2 SVGAGI come from the germline V gene. The CDR3 is made up of 14 amino acids. The CDR3 DNA is TGTGCCAGTGCTCCGGGACAGCTAAATGAAAAACTGTTTTTT. It encodes CASAPGQLNEKLFF.

This clone occurred once. The same CDR3 can be traced to other DNA sequences in this sample. This sequence joins TRBV21-1 and TRBJ2-7. TRBV21-1 corresponds to a pseudogene. This CDR3 spans 11 amino acids. The CDR3 spells CASSKRSEQYF. In DNA, the CDR3 is TGTGCCAGCAGCAAAAGGTCCGAGCAGTACTTC.

The chain couples TRBV4-1 to TRBJ2-7; 8 nucleotides line up with TRBD2. J was trimmed by 3 bases and V by 1 base; bases with no gene match: 8. CDR1 MGHRA and CDR2 YSYEKL come from the germline V gene. There are 16 residues in the CDR3. CDR3 amino acids: CASSQGPGGGVYEQYF. The CDR3 DNA reads TGCGCCAGCAGCCAAGGCCCGGGGGGGGGTGTCTACGAGCAGTACTTC.

The V call is TRBV30, the J call TRBJ1-4, with a weak D call TRBD1 (6 bases). V was trimmed by 2 bases and J by 6 bases, leaving 13 bases between them. Germline V gene sequence: CDR1 GTSNPN, CDR2 SVGIG (reference sequence). The CDR3 contains 14 residues. CDR3 amino acids: CAWSNRRGDEKLFF. The DNA of the CDR3 is TGTGCCTGGAGTAACCGCAGGGGAGATGAAAAACTGTTTTTT.

The rearrangement joins TRBV2 to TRBJ1-2; no clear D gene. Germline V gives CDR1 SNHLY, CDR2 FYNNEI. Between the trimmed V and J ends, which lost 4 bases and 5 bases, there was a span of 8 bases. The CDR3 has 12 residues. CDR3 DNA: TGTGCCAGCAGTGGAAGCCCGTATGGCTACACCTTC. Its protein is CASSGSPYGYTF. The full variable domain, rest sourced from reference TRBV2 and TRBJ1-2, is EPEVTQTPSHQVTQMGQEVILRCVPISNHLYFYWYRQILGQKVEFLVSFYNNEISEKSEIFDDQFSVERPDGSNFTLKIRSTKLEDSAMYFCASSGSPYGYTFGSGTRLTVV.

The V and J genes are TRBV7-6 and TRBJ2-7, with D unclear. Per germline, CDR1 SGHVS and CDR2 FNYEAQ. V gave up 5 bases and J gave up 0 bases, with 17 bases separating them. The CDR3 runs 16 residues. CDR3 DNA sequence: TGTGCCAGCAGCGGAGACACCTCCTTTATCTCCTACGAGCAGTACTTC. It yields the protein CASSGDTSFISYEQYF. Looking up the rest from reference TRBV7-6 and TRBJ2-7 gives the full variable domain: GAGVSQSPRYKVTKRGQDVALRCDPISGHVSLYWYRQALGQGPEFLTYFNYEAQQDKSGLPNDRFSAERPEGSISTLTIQRTEQRDSAMYRCASSGDTSFISYEQYFGPGTRLTVT.

The chain links TRBV5-1 to TRBJ2-5; D tentatively fits TRBD1 or TRBD2 (6 bases each). V dropped 0 bases and J dropped 5 bases, with 23 bases sitting between them. Germline CDR1 SGHRS, CDR2 YFSETQ. CDR3 length: 18 amino acids. For the CDR3, the DNA is TGCGCCAGCAGCTTGGTTGGAGGGGGGAAGAGCAGCTCTGAGACCCAGTACTTC. This encodes CASSLVGGGKSSSETQYF.

The chain links TRBV7-2 to TRBJ1-3; no definite D call. Germline CDR1 and CDR2: SGHTA and FQGNSA. This CDR3 is built from 14 residues. Trimming removed 6 bases at V and 0 bases at J, with 9 bases between. The CDR3: CASSDGISGNTIYF. For the CDR3, the DNA is TGTGCCAGCAGTGACGGGATCTCTGGAAACACCATATATTTT.

The V gene is TRBV13, the J gene TRBJ2-7, with a possible D match to TRBD1 (6 bases). The V and J ends lost 4 bases and 4 bases respectively, with 11 bases between them. CDR3 length: 13 amino acids. Germline V lookup: CDR1 PRHDT, CDR2 FYEKMQ (reference sequence). CDR3 nucleotides: TGTGCCAGCAGCTACAGGGATGAGTACGAGCAGTACTTC. Protein sequence: CASSYRDEYEQYF.

The chain links TRBV10-3 to TRBJ2-1; 7 nucleotides agree with TRBD2. The J segment lost 5 bases and the V segment lost 9 bases, leaving 10 bases of the junction unmatched. This CDR3 is built from 14 residues. Germline V gives CDR1 ENHRY, CDR2 SYGVKD. The CDR3 region has the DNA TGTGCCATGGCCCCTCAGCGGGACCACAATGAGCAGTTCTTC. This translates into CAMAPQRDHNEQFF.

The chain combines TRBV4-2 with TRBJ1-6; 9 bases are a match to TRBD1. CDR1 is LGHNA and CDR2 is YNFKEQ in the germline V gene. The CDR3 runs 16 residues. J was trimmed by 9 bases and V by 4 bases; bases with no gene match: 10. CDR3 protein: CASSPFTGTGSSPLHF. The DNA for the CDR3 is TGTGCCAGCAGCCCCTTTACAGGGACAGGGAGTTCACCCCTCCACTTT.

Details on this clone: Distinct nucleotide sequences in the sample also encode this CDR3. The J gene is TRBJ2-1, the V gene TRBV20-1; no clear D gene. The germline gives CDR1 DFQATT, CDR2 SNEGSKA (reference sequence). The CDR3 totals 11 residues. Trimming stripped 5 bases from V and 7 bases from J, with 9 bases between. Here the CDR3 DNA reads TGCAGTGCTGGACCTGGGAATGAGCAGTTCTTC. It is translated as CSAGPGNEQFF.

The chain recombines TRBV6-6 with TRBJ2-1, with D possibly being TRBD1 or TRBD2 (6 bases each). Germline assignment: CDR1 MNHNY and CDR2 SVGAGI (reference sequence). Trimming left V 5 bases short and J 4 bases short, with 18 bases between. CDR3 length: 16 residues. DNA of the CDR3: TGTGCCAGCAGTCAATCAGAGGGGGGTAGGTACAATGAGCAGTTCTTC. Its translation: CASSQSEGGRYNEQFF.

This rearrangement joins TRBV5-4 to TRBJ1-1, with 7 bases identical to TRBD1. This CDR3 comprises 13 residues. Unmatched junction bases numbered 3, after V lost 4 bases and J lost 3 bases. Per germline, CDR1 SGHNT and CDR2 YYREEE (reference sequence). CDR3 bases: TGTGCCAGCAGCATCACAGGGGACACTGAAGCTTTCTTT. It yields the protein CASSITGDTEAFF.

J is TRBJ1-1 and V is TRBV5-1, with D possibly being TRBD1 (5 bases). Per the germline V gene, CDR1 is SGHRS and CDR2 is YFSETQ. Between the trimmed V and J ends, which lost 2 bases and 0 bases, there was a span of 14 bases. This CDR3 is built from 16 residues. The CDR3 here is CASSFSGTDMNTEAFF. CDR3 DNA: TGCGCCAGCAGCTTTTCAGGGACGGACATGAACACTGAAGCTTTCTTT.

This chain uses TRBV10-2 with TRBJ2-1; 8 bases are a match to TRBD2. CDR3 length equals 13 residues. Germline V gene data show CDR1 as WSHSY and CDR2 as SAAADI. J gave up 8 bases and V 8 bases, and 8 bases lay outside the gene matches. In DNA, the CDR3 is TGCGCCAGCGGACAGCGGGAGTGGGATGAGCAGTTCTTC. Translated: CASGQREWDEQFF.

This clone was recorded once. The chain has TRBV6-5 and TRBJ2-7; D not certain. The V and J ends lost 4 bases and 2 bases respectively, with 12 bases between them. The germline V gene encodes CDR1 MNHEY and CDR2 SVGAGI. The CDR3 consists of 14 residues. The CDR3 nucleotides are TGTGCCAGCAGTTGCTCGAAGCAGGCCTACGAGCAGTACTTC. Its protein is CASSCSKQAYEQYF.

In DNA, the CDR3 is TGTGCCAGCAGCTTATCCCTGGGACAGGGCTTCGAGCAGTACTTC. This translates into CASSLSLGQGFEQYF. The chain employs TRBV7-9 and TRBJ2-7, with 9 bases aligning to TRBD1. V lost 2 bases, J lost 6 bases, and 8 bases stayed unmatched. The CDR3 runs to 15 residues. Germline loops: CDR1 SEHNR, CDR2 FQNEAQ (reference sequence).

J is TRBJ2-5 and V is TRBV19; D perhaps matches TRBD1 (6 bases). The germline V and J ends were trimmed by 3 bases and 5 bases, with 16 bases remaining between them. Germline V gene sequence: CDR1 LNHDA, CDR2 SQIVND (reference sequence). This CDR3 has 15 residues. CDR3 region: CASSMQQGGRETQYF. The CDR3 DNA sequence: TGTGCCAGTAGTATGCAACAGGGTGGTAGGGAGACCCAGTACTTC.

This clone was seen a single time. This sequence joins TRBV7-2 and TRBJ2-1; D is unresolved. The V end was cut by 5 bases, the J end by 0 bases, with 11 bases between. Germline CDR1 SGHTA, CDR2 FQGNSA. The CDR3 loop spans 15 amino acids. The CDR3 protein is CASSPVTSSYNEQFF. The CDR3 DNA sequence: TGTGCCAGCAGCCCCGTCACAAGCTCCTACAATGAGCAGTTCTTC.

The J gene is TRBJ1-5, the V gene TRBV19; D ambiguous. The CDR3 runs to 16 residues. V dropped 6 bases and J dropped 2 bases, with 17 bases sitting between them. CDR1 and CDR2 from the germline V gene are LNHDA and SQIVND (reference sequence). The CDR3, as DNA: TGTGCCAGTAGCTTGTCAGACGCTTTGCGCAATCAGCCCCAGCATTTT. It yields the protein CASSLSDALRNQPQHF.

The rearrangement links TRBV19 to TRBJ1-6; D is unclear. This CDR3 is built from 15 residues. V was clipped by 10 bases and J by 2 bases, with 15 bases between them. CDR1 is LNHDA and CDR2 is SQIVND in the germline V gene (reference sequence). The CDR3 region has the DNA TGTGCCACTAAGCCGGCGGAGACCTATAATTCACCCCTCCACTTT. It codes for CATKPAETYNSPLHF.

This clone was observed a few times. The CDR3 spells CAWSGRDGYTF. Here the CDR3 DNA reads TGTGCCTGGAGTGGCAGGGATGGCTACACCTTC. The V gene is TRBV30, the J gene TRBJ1-2; D perhaps matches TRBD1 (5 bases). This CDR3 is built from 11 residues. Looked up from germline, CDR1 is GTSNPN and CDR2 is SVGIG (reference sequence). The V end was cut by 1 base, the J end by 6 bases, with 6 bases between.

This rearrangement joins TRBV7-9 to TRBJ1-1; D not resolved. The ends were cut back, 4 bases at V and 1 base at J, with 10 bases in the middle. Germline CDR1 reads SEHNR; CDR2 reads FQNEAQ (reference sequence). This CDR3 is built from 14 residues. The CDR3 sequence is CASSSGGANTEAFF. CDR3 bases: TGTGCCAGCAGCTCCGGCGGAGCGAACACTGAAGCTTTCTTT. Variable domain in full (rest from reference TRBV7-9 and TRBJ1-1): DTGVSQNPRHKITKRGQNVTFRCDPISEHNRLYWYRQTLGQGPEFLTYFQNEAQLEKSRLLSDRFSAERPKGSFSTLEIQRTEQGDSAMYLCASSSGGANTEAFFGQGTRLTVV.

V usage is TRBV5-1 and J usage is TRBJ2-7, with 11 bases identical to TRBD2. After removal of 0 bases from V and 5 bases from J, the junction contained 4 bases not matched to a gene. The CDR3 runs 15 residues. The germline V gene encodes CDR1 SGHRS and CDR2 YFSETQ. The CDR3 coding sequence is TGCGCCAGCAGCTTGGTGGCTAGCGGGAGGCACGAGCAGTACTTC. It codes for CASSLVASGRHEQYF.